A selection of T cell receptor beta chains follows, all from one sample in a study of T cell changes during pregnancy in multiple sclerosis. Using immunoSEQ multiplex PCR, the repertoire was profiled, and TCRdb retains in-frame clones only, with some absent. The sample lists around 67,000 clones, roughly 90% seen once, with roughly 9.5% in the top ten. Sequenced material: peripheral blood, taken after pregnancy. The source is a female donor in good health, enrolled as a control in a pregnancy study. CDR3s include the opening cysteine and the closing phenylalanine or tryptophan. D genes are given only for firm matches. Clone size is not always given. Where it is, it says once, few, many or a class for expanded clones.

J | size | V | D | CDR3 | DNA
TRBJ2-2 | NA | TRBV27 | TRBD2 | CASRSGTSGISNTGELFF | TGTGCCAGCAGATCCGGGACTAGCGGGATATCGAACACCGGGGAGCTGTTTTTT
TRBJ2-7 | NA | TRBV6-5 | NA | CASSYSRSARYEQYF | TGTGCCAGCAGTTACTCTCGCAGTGCACGCTACGAGCAGTACTTC
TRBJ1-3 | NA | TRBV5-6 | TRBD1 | CASSGTVSGNTIYF | TGTGCCAGCAGCGGGACAGTCTCTGGAAACACCATATATTTT
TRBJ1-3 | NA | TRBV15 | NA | CATSRAFGQGGNTIYF | TGTGCCACCAGCAGGGCGTTTGGGCAGGGGGGAAACACCATATATTTT
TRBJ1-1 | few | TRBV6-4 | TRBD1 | CASSDGTGGFTEAFF | TGTGCCAGCAGTGATGGTACAGGGGGCTTCACTGAAGCTTTCTTT
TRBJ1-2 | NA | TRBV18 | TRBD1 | CASSPQIIQGARGYTF | TGTGCCAGCTCACCCCAGATCATTCAGGGGGCGCGTGGCTACACCTTC
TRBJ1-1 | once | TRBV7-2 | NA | CASSPRRVMNTEAFF | TGTGCCAGCAGCCCGCGCAGGGTCATGAACACTGAAGCTTTCTTT
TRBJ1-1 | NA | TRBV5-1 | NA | CASSGLGGATEAFF | TGCGCCAGCAGCGGACTAGGAGGGGCCACTGAAGCTTTCTTT
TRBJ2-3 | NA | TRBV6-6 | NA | CASSYSGDTQYF | TGTGCCAGCAGTTACAGTGGCGATACGCAGTATTTT
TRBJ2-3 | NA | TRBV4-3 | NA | CASSQDGTSTDTQYF | TGCGCCAGCAGCCAAGACGGGACTTCCACAGATACGCAGTATTTT
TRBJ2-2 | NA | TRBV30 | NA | CAWTLRGTGELFF | TGTGCCTGGACCCTCCGAGGCACCGGGGAGCTGTTTTTT
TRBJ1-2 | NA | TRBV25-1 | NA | CASRGVGGQFYTF | TGTGCCAGCAGGGGAGTGGGGGGGCAGTTCTACACCTTC
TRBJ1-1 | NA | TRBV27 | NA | CASRPGQNTEAFF | TGTGCCAGCAGGCCGGGACAGAACACTGAAGCTTTCTTT
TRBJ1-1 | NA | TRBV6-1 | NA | CASSDHGGLSEAFF | TGTGCCAGCAGTGACCATGGGGGACTGAGTGAAGCTTTCTTT
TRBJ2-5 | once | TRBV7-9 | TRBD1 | CASSLRLGQGGRETQYF | TGTGCCAGCAGCTTGAGACTCGGACAGGGGGGAAGAGAGACCCAGTACTTC
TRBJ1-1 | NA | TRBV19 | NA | CASSMGRPAVSEAFF | TGTGCCAGTAGTATGGGGAGACCTGCCGTCTCTGAAGCTTTCTTT
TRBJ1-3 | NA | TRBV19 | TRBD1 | CASSTLGTGSSGNTIYF | TGTGCCAGTAGTACCCTCGGGACAGGGAGCTCTGGAAACACCATATATTTT
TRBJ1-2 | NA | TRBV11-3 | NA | CASSADSIYGYTF | TGTGCCAGCAGCGCGGACAGTATTTATGGCTACACCTTC
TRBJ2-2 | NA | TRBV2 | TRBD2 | CAQRQRGYTGELFF | TGTGCCCAGCGTCAGCGGGGGTACACCGGGGAGCTGTTTTTT
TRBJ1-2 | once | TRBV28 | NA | CASSLFPDRPDNYGYTF | TGTGCCAGCAGTTTATTCCCCGACAGGCCCGATAACTATGGCTACACCTTC
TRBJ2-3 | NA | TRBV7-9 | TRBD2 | CASSLPIGGADTQYF | TGTGCCAGCAGCTTGCCGATCGGGGGGGCAGATACGCAGTATTTT
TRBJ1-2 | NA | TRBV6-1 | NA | CASSEVGVTGYTF | TGTGCCAGCAGTGAAGTCGGGGTAACTGGCTACACCTTC
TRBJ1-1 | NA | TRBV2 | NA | CASSSGLLNTEAFF | TGTGCCAGCAGCTCGGGACTTTTGAACACTGAAGCTTTCTTT
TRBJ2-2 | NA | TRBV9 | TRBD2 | CASIRGSANTGELFF | TGTGCCAGCATTCGCGGGAGTGCTAACACCGGGGAGCTGTTTTTT
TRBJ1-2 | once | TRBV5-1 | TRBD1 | CASSFTGTGATEWGYTF | TGCGCCAGCAGCTTTACCGGGACAGGGGCTACGGAGTGGGGCTACACCTTC
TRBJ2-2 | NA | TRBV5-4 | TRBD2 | CASSFGLGITGELFF | TGTGCCAGCAGCTTCGGACTAGGGATCACCGGGGAGCTGTTTTTT
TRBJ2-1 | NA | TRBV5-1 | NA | CASNREGNEQFF | TGCGCCAGCAACAGGGAAGGGAATGAGCAGTTCTTC
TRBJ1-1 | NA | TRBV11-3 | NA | CASSSTGGKGGRTEAFF | TGTGCCAGCAGCTCAACTGGGGGTAAAGGGGGAAGGACTGAAGCTTTCTTT
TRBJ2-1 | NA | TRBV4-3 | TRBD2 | CASSEDGTGGSSYNEQFF | TGCGCCAGCAGCGAAGACGGTACGGGAGGGAGCTCCTACAATGAGCAGTTCTTC
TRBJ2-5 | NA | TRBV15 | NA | CATSREAETQYF | TGTGCCACCAGCAGAGAAGCGGAGACCCAGTACTTC
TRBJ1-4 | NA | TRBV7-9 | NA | CASSLGQGREKLFF | TGTGCCAGCAGCTTAGGGCAGGGTCGGGAAAAACTGTTTTTT
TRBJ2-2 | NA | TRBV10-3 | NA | CAITGTNTGELFF | TGTGCCATCACGGGGACGAACACCGGGGAGCTGTTTTTT
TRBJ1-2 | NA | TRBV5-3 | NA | CANIMGDTRRKGYTF | TGTGCCAATATAATGGGGGACACTCGACGGAAAGGCTACACCTTC
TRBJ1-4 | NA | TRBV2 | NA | CASSVLPPGNSEKLFF | TGTGCCAGCAGCGTCCTTCCTCCAGGGAATTCCGAAAAACTGTTTTTT
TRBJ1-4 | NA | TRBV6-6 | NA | CASSREKLFF | TGTGCCAGCAGTCGTGAAAAACTGTTTTTT
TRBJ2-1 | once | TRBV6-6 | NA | CASSKPTGVRNEQFF | TGTGCCAGCAGTAAGCCGACGGGAGTTAGGAATGAGCAGTTCTTC
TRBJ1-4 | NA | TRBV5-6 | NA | CASSGSGGGGEKLFF | TGTGCCAGCAGCGGAAGCGGAGGCGGGGGAGAAAAACTGTTTTTT
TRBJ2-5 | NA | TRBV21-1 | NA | CASSKGAGTPGETQYF | TGTGCCAGCAGCAAAGGGGCCGGGACACCGGGGGAGACCCAGTACTTC
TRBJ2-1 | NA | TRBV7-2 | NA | CASSLGVRGGAYNEQFF | TGTGCCAGCAGCTTAGGGGTCAGGGGTGGCGCCTACAATGAGCAGTTCTTC
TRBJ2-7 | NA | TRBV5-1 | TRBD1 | CASSFQTGGLEQYF | TGCGCCAGCAGCTTCCAGACAGGGGGCCTCGAGCAGTACTTC
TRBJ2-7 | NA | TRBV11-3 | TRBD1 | CASSSVSGQGHEQYF | TGTGCCAGCAGCTCAGTTTCGGGACAGGGCCACGAGCAGTACTTC
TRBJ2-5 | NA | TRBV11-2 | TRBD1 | CASSDGTGEGETQYF | TGTGCCAGCAGCGACGGGACAGGGGAGGGAGAGACCCAGTACTTC
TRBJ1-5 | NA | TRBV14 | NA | CASSQEAYQPQHF | TGTGCCAGCAGCCAAGAGGCCTATCAGCCCCAGCATTTT
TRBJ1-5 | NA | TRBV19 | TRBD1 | CASVTGSSAQPQHF | TGTGCCAGTGTGACAGGGAGTTCCGCGCAGCCCCAGCATTTT
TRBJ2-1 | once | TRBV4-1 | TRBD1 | CASSQEITGGAGNEQFF | TGCGCCAGCAGCCAAGAGATAACAGGGGGCGCCGGCAATGAGCAGTTCTTC
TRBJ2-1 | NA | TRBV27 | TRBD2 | CASSLLGLGHNEQFF | TGTGCCAGCAGTTTATTGGGACTAGGCCACAATGAGCAGTTCTTC
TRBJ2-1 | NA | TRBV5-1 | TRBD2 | CASSPGTSGGPPYNEQFF | TGCGCCAGCAGCCCTGGGACTAGCGGGGGCCCCCCCTACAATGAGCAGTTCTTC
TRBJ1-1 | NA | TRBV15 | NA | CATSRVSDWNTEAFF | TGTGCCACCAGCAGAGTCAGTGATTGGAACACTGAAGCTTTCTTT
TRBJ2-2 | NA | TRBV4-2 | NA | CASTQGNRGSTGELFF | TGTGCCAGCACCCAAGGGAATAGGGGAAGCACCGGGGAGCTGTTTTTT
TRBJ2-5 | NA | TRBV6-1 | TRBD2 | CASRTSGNQETQYF | TGTGCCAGCAGAACTAGCGGGAACCAAGAGACCCAGTACTTC